This paragraph covers one T cell receptor (beta chain) sequence. The antigen is not known. TCRdb re-analysed the 5' RACE reads in MiXCR, keeping a single row per CDR3 protein. The table records just under 600,000 distinct CDR3 sequences, around an eighth of them present only once. The sample belongs to a study of T cells after yellow fever vaccination. The study, taken as a whole, reports: Relatively few clonotypes were ones that appeared in both CD4 and CD8 compartments. Detected again after the booster were most primary-vaccination clones, at nearly 97% CD4 and about 90% CD8.

Germline-derived CDR1 and CDR2 are DFQATT and SNEGSKA (reference sequence). CDR3 length equals 14 residues. Trimming shortened V by 2 bases and J by 1 base, and 10 bases separated the two germline ends. The chain combines TRBV20-1 with TRBJ2-3; D is unresolved. The input for sequencing was PBMCs, taken on the day of the yellow fever booster vaccination. The source is a man younger than 40 who received the YFV17D yellow fever vaccine. The CDR3 region is CSARSWVGTDTQYF. The CDR3 DNA reads TGCAGTGCTAGATCGTGGGTGGGCACAGATACGCAGTATTTT.